This TCR beta chain was documented in a study of cytomegalovirus exposure and HLA in healthy donors (dated by TCRdb to about 2017). Context from the whole study: According to a later analysis, the 100 to 150 validation repertoires were produced on the same platform as the roughly 600 repertoires of the first cohort. Along with the roughly 700-subject first cohort, a separate validation cohort of over 90 different subjects was used. The study aimed to test whether signatures of past pathogen exposure could be identified by cataloging public T cell receptors. To predict cytomegalovirus infection status, the study combined high-throughput TCR immunosequencing, statistical association of individual TCRs with disease status, and machine learning.

Trimming accounts for 3 bases at V and 7 bases at J, while the number of junction bases matched to no gene is 6. The germline V gene (reference sequence) provides CDR1 MNHEY and CDR2 SMNVEV. The CDR3 sequence holds 14 residues, the cysteine and phenylalanine included. Just CDR3 DNA is preserved here, 42 bases in frame from base 1. To note about this clone: It lacks a known antigen. There are no base qualities to consult, and no much larger clone falls within one base.

The donors were included in the validation cohort of some 110 subjects, a group kept apart from the roughly 730-subject first cohort. Library preparation was by the immunoSEQ multiplex PCR assay. Concerning the study's data processing: A statistical classification framework was built for diagnosing cytomegalovirus status from the catalog of TCR beta chain sequences. In TCRdb, the immuneACCESS table is reduced to in-frame sequences with V and J assigned. These tables do not hold every clone; where another copy was compared, an unresolved V gene accounts for under half, and the others remain unexplained. V and J calls plus clone size are reproduced from that table; the DNA served to infer D and trimming. In this sample the table shows around 110,000 clones, around 89% of which occur a single time. The top ten hold 1.5% to 2% of the sample. Paper-wide results and their limitations: The authors suggested that the approach could potentially be extended to other disease states and immunological phenotypes. Of the cluster scores, roughly 93% were above 0 in a later analysis, which found that TCRs clustered in the first cohort also tended to co-occur in the approximately 120 validation repertoires. Most TCR sequences were observed very rarely across donors, whereas some public TCRs were present in many individuals. The study listed around 160 TCR beta chains as associated with cytomegalovirus. The validation cohort had no HLA typing available for a later analysis, so co-occurrence within that cohort was assessed over all 130 or so repertoires. A few of the identified cytomegalovirus-associated TCR beta chains were confirmed in vitro to be specific for cytomegalovirus antigens. The classifier was reported to diagnose cytomegalovirus status with high specificity and sensitivity in both the original cohort and the validation cohort.

Input material: PBMCs. The rearranged chain carries TRBV27 and TRBJ1-2; TRBD1 agrees with 9 junctional bases. This receptor was identified in a woman between 18 and 30 years old in good health and CMV-seropositive. The nucleotide sequence reads as follows: TGTGCCAGCAGTTTTGCACAGGGGGCGCGTGGCTACACCTTC. Protein translation: CASSFAQGARGYTF.